These 7 T cell receptor beta chains were all obtained from the same sample, sequenced in a study of T cell changes during pregnancy in multiple sclerosis. The data were produced by immunoSEQ multiplex PCR, yet TCRdb's version contains in-frame clones alone and is incomplete. Counted here are approximately 120,000 clones, about 95% occurring once; the ten biggest clones make up over 0.35%. This sample comprised peripheral blood, obtained after pregnancy. These receptors were collected from a female donor with multiple sclerosis, enrolled in a pregnancy study.

The V gene is TRBV6-5, the J gene TRBJ2-7, with a tentative D call TRBD1 (6 bases). Trimming left V 2 bases short and J 2 bases short, with 16 bases between. CDR1 is MNHEY, CDR2 SVGAGI, per germline. The CDR3 is 16 amino acids. Here the CDR3 reads CASSYKAAGVPYEQYF. The CDR3 nucleotides read TGTGCCAGCAGTTACAAGGCGGCAGGGGTCCCCTACGAGCAGTACTTC.

This chain joins TRBV7-3 and TRBJ1-1; D gene uncertain. Per the germline V gene, CDR1 is SGHTA and CDR2 is FQGTGA. This CDR3 spans 13 amino acids. Trimming removed 1 base from V and 2 bases from J, with 5 bases in between. The CDR3 is CASSLKRNTEAFF. In nucleotides, the CDR3 is TGTGCCAGCAGCTTAAAGAGAAACACTGAAGCTTTCTTT.

J is TRBJ2-2 and V is TRBV7-2; a weak D match, TRBD2 (5 bases). The V gene's germline CDR1 is SGHTA and CDR2 FQGNSA. V lost 5 bases and J lost 1, with 11 bases in between. The CDR3 is 15 residues long. CDR3 protein: CASSLGRGNTGELFF. DNA of the CDR3: TGTGCCAGCAGCCTAGGTCGGGGGAACACCGGGGAGCTGTTTTTT. Together with reference TRBV7-2 and TRBJ2-2, the CDR3 gives the full variable domain: GAGVSQSPSNKVTEKGKDVELRCDPISGHTALYWYRQSLGQGLEFLIYFQGNSAPDKSGLPSDRFSAERTGGSVSTLTIQRTQQEDSAVYLCASSLGRGNTGELFFGEGSRLTVL.

The chain couples TRBV28 to TRBJ2-7, with TRBD2 matching 8 bases. The CDR3 sequence is 16 residues long. The J segment lost 1 base and the V segment lost 5 bases, leaving 10 bases of the junction unmatched. Germline V lookup: CDR1 MDHEN, CDR2 SYDVKM. The CDR3, as DNA: TGTGCCAGCAGTGTAGTGGGCAGCGGGAGTTCCTACGAGCAGTACTTC. The encoded protein is CASSVVGSGSSYEQYF.

This chain connects TRBV27 to TRBJ1-4, with 9 bases matching TRBD1. CDR3 length: 15 residues. V lost 5 bases and J lost 7; bases outside the gene matches: 8. Germline values: CDR1 MNHEY, CDR2 SMNVEV (reference sequence). Here the CDR3 reads CASSLRDRETEKLFF. For the CDR3, the DNA is TGTGCCAGCAGTCTACGGGACAGGGAGACTGAAAAACTGTTTTTT.

The rearrangement joins TRBV4-2 to TRBJ2-3; D is ambiguous. Looked up from germline, CDR1 is LGHNA and CDR2 is YNFKEQ. With 1 base removed from V and 6 bases from J, the gap between germline ends came to 8 bases. This CDR3 comprises 13 residues. CDR3 DNA sequence: TGTGCCAGCAGCCAAGCCAGTTCCGATACGCAGTATTTT. Its translation is CASSQASSDTQYF.

V and J are TRBV5-5 and TRBJ2-7; tentatively, D is TRBD1 (5 bases). The V end was cut by 4 bases, the J end by 6 bases, with 8 bases between. The CDR3 extends over 11 amino acids. Germline assignment: CDR1 SGHKS and CDR2 YYEKEE (reference sequence). CDR3: CASSPGSEQYF. CDR3 nucleotides: TGTGCCAGCAGCCCAGGGTCCGAGCAGTACTTC.